The 25 T cell receptor beta chains reported below all come from one sample, sequenced in a study of graft-versus-host responses after intestinal transplantation. Libraries were prepared by immunoSEQ multiplex PCR; TCRdb keeps only in-frame clonotypes and omits some of them. The table has about 6,800 clones, about nine tenths seen once; the top ten hold over 4.5%. The sample was PBMCs, taken about 12 weeks after transplant. All receptors derive from a human patient who received an intestinal transplant, so some T cells may come from the graft donor.

For this clone: The same CDR3 can be traced to other DNA sequences in this sample. The chain carries TRBV9 and TRBJ2-1; 11 bases line up with TRBD2. V lost 0 bases to trimming and J lost 6 bases; unmatched junction nucleotides: 8. The CDR3 contains 17 residues. Germline assignment: CDR1 SGDLS and CDR2 YYNGEE. The DNA for the CDR3 is TGTGCCAGCAGCGTAGAGGGTAGCGGGGGGGCCGTCAATGAGCAGTTCTTC. It is translated as CASSVEGSGGAVNEQFF.

The V gene is TRBV11-2, the J gene TRBJ1-1, with D maybe TRBD1 (6 bases). The ends were cut back, 5 bases at V and 1 base at J, with 14 bases in the middle. CDR3 length equals 15 residues. The germline CDR1 and CDR2 sequences are SGHAT and FQNNGV. The CDR3 is CASSEQGLGNTEAFF. The CDR3 nucleotides read TGTGCCAGCAGCGAGCAGGGGTTGGGGAACACTGAAGCTTTCTTT.

The rearrangement links TRBV4-2 to TRBJ1-2; no firm D call. V was shortened by 4 bases and J by 6 bases, with 18 bases between the two germline ends. CDR3 length equals 15 residues. The germline V gene encodes CDR1 LGHNA and CDR2 YNFKEQ. CDR3 residues: CASSPFAGSSDGYTF. The CDR3 DNA is TGTGCCAGCAGCCCCTTCGCCGGGTCCAGTGATGGCTACACCTTC.

The chain joins TRBV5-4 to TRBJ1-1; a weak D match, TRBD1 (5 bases). With 3 bases removed from V and 4 bases from J, the gap between germline ends came to 13 bases. This CDR3 is 14 amino acids long. Germline assignment: CDR1 SGHNT and CDR2 YYREEE (reference sequence). CDR3 region: CASSSTSGGTEAFF. The DNA for the CDR3 is TGTGCCAGCAGCTCCACCTCGGGGGGCACTGAAGCTTTCTTT.

V and J are TRBV29-1 and TRBJ1-1, with D unclear. V lost 4 bases, J lost 6 bases, and 9 bases lay in between. Germline CDR1 and CDR2: SQVTM and ANQGSEA. The CDR3 is made up of 11 amino acids. The CDR3 sequence: CSVAGGPEAFF. DNA of the CDR3: TGCAGCGTTGCCGGCGGGCCTGAAGCTTTCTTT. Based on the CDR3 plus reference TRBV29-1 and TRBJ1-1, the full variable domain is SAVISQKPSRDICQRGTSLTIQCQVDSQVTMMFWYRQQPGQSLTLIATANQGSEATYESGFVIDKFPISRPNLTFSTLTVSNMSPEDSSIYLCSVAGGPEAFFGQGTRLTVV.

The chain recombines TRBV20-1 with TRBJ2-7; D ambiguous. Germline CDR1 and CDR2: DFQATT and SNEGSKA (reference sequence). The V gene lost 5 bases and the J gene lost 3 bases, with 8 bases spanning the gap. This CDR3 contains 11 residues. The CDR3 here is CSASRSYEQYF. The CDR3 DNA reads as TGCAGTGCTTCTCGTAGCTACGAGCAGTACTTC.

A single count supports this clone. The genes are TRBV27 and TRBJ2-5; D perhaps matches TRBD2 (5 bases). Germline V gives CDR1 MNHEY, CDR2 SMNVEV (reference sequence). This CDR3 is built from 15 residues. The germline V and J ends were trimmed by 4 bases and 0 bases, with 12 bases remaining between them. CDR3 sequence reads: CASSCRPGYQETQYF. CDR3 DNA sequence: TGTGCCAGCAGTTGCCGTCCGGGGTACCAAGAGACCCAGTACTTC.

The chain recombines TRBV19 with TRBJ1-5, with D possibly TRBD1 on 6 matching bases. The germline V and J ends were trimmed by 10 bases and 1 base, with 23 bases remaining between them. Germline assignment: CDR1 LNHDA and CDR2 SQIVND (reference sequence). CDR3 size: 17 residues. The CDR3 nucleotides read TGTGCCACCAAAAATCTACAGGGAGGGCAGAGCAATCAGCCCCAGCATTTT. This translates into CATKNLQGGQSNQPQHF.

This chain links TRBV7-8 with TRBJ2-7, with 8 bases matching TRBD1. CDR1 SGHVS and CDR2 FQNEAQ come from the germline V gene. The junction had 11 bases not matched to a gene; V was cut back by 1 base and J by 3 bases. The CDR3 is 17 amino acids. Written as DNA, the CDR3 is TGTGCCAGCAGCTTAGGGATTGGAGACAGGGGATTCTACGAGCAGTACGTC. Translated, it gives CASSLGIGDRGFYEQYV.

The rearrangement joins TRBV7-3 to TRBJ1-1, with D unresolved. Trimming removed 5 bases at V and 0 bases at J, with 7 bases between. Germline V CDR1 and CDR2: SGHTA, FQGTGA. The CDR3 extends over 13 amino acids. The CDR3 nucleotides are TGTGCCAGCAGCCGCGGGCTGAACACTGAAGCTTTCTTT. It codes for CASSRGLNTEAFF.

The chain recombines TRBV7-6 with TRBJ2-3; 7 bases match TRBD2. Trimming removed 7 bases from V and 5 bases from J; junction bases left unmatched: 3. Germline V gives CDR1 SGHVS, CDR2 FNYEAQ. The CDR3 extends over 12 amino acids. In DNA, the CDR3 is TGTGCCAGCACAATAGCGGGAGATACGCAGTATTTT. This sequence encodes CASTIAGDTQYF.

The V call is TRBV9, the J call TRBJ2-5, with D hard to call. V lost 0 bases, J lost 3 bases, and 6 bases lay in between. The CDR3 runs to 13 residues. Germline V gene data show CDR1 as SGDLS and CDR2 as YYNGEE. CDR3 residues: CASSVGREETQYF. The CDR3 DNA reads TGTGCCAGCAGCGTAGGAAGGGAAGAGACCCAGTACTTC. Full variable domain (remainder filled in from reference TRBV9 and TRBJ2-5): DSGVTQTPKHLITATGQRVTLRCSPRSGDLSVYWYQQSLDQGLQFLIQYYNGEERAKGNILERFSAQQFPDLHSELNLSSLELGDSALYFCASSVGREETQYFGPGTRLLVL.

The J gene is TRBJ2-1, the V gene TRBV6-4, with 10 bases aligning to TRBD2. V dropped 0 bases and J dropped 7; count of bases not matched to a gene: 3. CDR1 and CDR2 (germline): MRHNA, SNTAGT. This CDR3 region has 15 residues. CDR3 in amino acids: CASSDSASGGNEQFF. DNA of the CDR3: TGTGCCAGCAGTGACTCGGCTAGCGGGGGTAATGAGCAGTTCTTC.

The rearrangement joins TRBV15 to TRBJ1-3, with D uncertain. The V end was cut by 6 bases, the J end by 0 bases, with 21 bases between. This CDR3 contains 18 residues. Germline CDR1 LNHNV, CDR2 YYDKDF (reference sequence). The chain's CDR3 is CATSEANRSKFSGNTIYF. The CDR3 coding sequence is TGTGCCACCAGTGAGGCAAATCGATCGAAGTTCTCTGGAAACACCATATATTTT.

This clone occurred a few times. V and J are TRBV29-1 and TRBJ1-5; weak D call: TRBD1 (5 bases). The length of the CDR3 is 12 residues. CDR1 is SQVTM and CDR2 is ANQGSEA in the germline V gene. Trimming took 0 bases from V and 7 from J, leaving 7 bases between them. The DNA of the CDR3 is TGCAGCGTTGAAGATGGGACCCAGCCCCAGCATTTT. Translating it yields CSVEDGTQPQHF.

The chain joins TRBV27 to TRBJ2-5, with 10 bases that match TRBD2. The V gene's germline CDR1 is MNHEY and CDR2 SMNVEV (reference sequence). This CDR3 is 15 amino acids long. The junction had 5 bases not matched to a gene; V was cut back by 3 bases and J by 4 bases. The DNA for the CDR3 is TGTGCCAGCAGTTTCGTACTAGCGGGGAGAGAGACCCAGTACTTC. It yields the protein CASSFVLAGRETQYF.

This chain links TRBV28 with TRBJ1-2, with D perhaps TRBD1 (5 bases). The V end was cut by 2 bases, the J end by 3 bases, with 16 bases between. This CDR3 region has 16 residues. Germline CDR1 and CDR2: MDHEN and SYDVKM. The CDR3 nucleotides read TGTGCCAGCAGTTTAGTATTGGGGGACGCCTACTATGGCTACACCTTC. Translated: CASSLVLGDAYYGYTF.

This clone was counted only a few times. The V gene is TRBV2, the J gene TRBJ1-4; 7 bases align to TRBD1. J was trimmed by 6 bases and V by 8 bases; bases with no gene match: 3. The CDR3 has 12 amino acids. The germline V gene has CDR1 SNHLY and CDR2 FYNNEI. CDR3 residues: CASSGGYEKLFF. CDR3 bases: TGTGCCAGCTCAGGGGGTTATGAAAAACTGTTTTTT.

This clone was counted only a few times. The chain has TRBV6-6 and TRBJ1-5, with TRBD1 matching 11 bases. Germline CDR1 MNHNY, CDR2 SVGAGI (reference sequence). Germline trimming cut 7 bases from V and 14 bases from J; bases unmatched to any gene: 10. The CDR3 is 13 amino acids. CDR3 in DNA: TGTGCCAGCAACGGACAGGGGGCTGGATTCGAGCATTTT. This encodes CASNGQGAGFEHF.

This rearrangement joins TRBV5-1 to TRBJ2-7, with D perhaps matching TRBD2 (5 bases). Germline CDR1 SGHRS, CDR2 YFSETQ. The CDR3 is 14 amino acids. V was trimmed by 0 bases and J by 0 bases, leaving 7 bases between them. For the CDR3, the DNA is TGCGCCAGCAGCTTGGTTGGGAGCTCCTACGAGCAGTACTTC. The encoded protein is CASSLVGSSYEQYF.

The chain uses TRBV5-6 and TRBJ2-7; no clear D. Germline CDR1 reads SGHDT; CDR2 reads YYEEEE. The CDR3 contains 13 residues. Trimming left V 3 bases short and J 6 bases short, with 13 bases between. This chain's CDR3 is CASSSPHLLEQYV. CDR3 sequence (DNA): TGTGCCAGCAGCTCGCCCCACCTCCTCGAGCAGTACGTC.

This clone was observed a handful of times. This chain connects TRBV18 to TRBJ2-6, with D possibly being TRBD1 (6 bases). CDR1 is KGHSH and CDR2 is LQKENI in the germline V gene. The V and J ends lost 2 bases and 0 bases respectively, with 20 bases between them. The CDR3 covers 20 residues. The CDR3 region is CASSPTPPWDIGSGANVLTF. The CDR3 DNA follows: TGTGCCAGCTCACCAACCCCCCCGTGGGACATCGGCTCTGGGGCCAACGTCCTGACTTTC.

The chain joins TRBV27 to TRBJ1-1; unclear D gene. The CDR3 extends over 14 amino acids. V was clipped by 0 bases and J by 1 base, with 6 bases between them. Germline CDR1 MNHEY, CDR2 SMNVEV (reference sequence). The CDR3 loop reads CASSLSSANTEAFF. The CDR3 DNA follows: TGTGCCAGCAGTTTATCCTCAGCGAACACTGAAGCTTTCTTT.

This clone came up a few times. The chain is built from TRBV6-1 and TRBJ2-7; possibly TRBD1 for D (6 bases). V was shortened by 3 bases and J by 4 bases, with 10 bases between the two germline ends. CDR1 and CDR2 (germline): MNHNS, SASEGT. This CDR3 is built from 13 residues. CDR3 sequence: CASSELQGYEQYV. For the CDR3, the DNA is TGTGCCAGCAGTGAGCTACAGGGTTACGAGCAGTACGTC.

The chain has TRBV29-1 and TRBJ2-1; D not resolved. The CDR3 is made up of 11 amino acids. Trimming left V 4 bases short and J 7 bases short, with 8 bases between. The germline V gene has CDR1 SQVTM and CDR2 ANQGSEA. The CDR3 here is CSVVLVNEQFF. Written as DNA, the CDR3 is TGCAGCGTTGTGCTTGTAAATGAGCAGTTCTTC.